One and the same sample provided the 8 T cell receptor beta chains below, sequenced in a study of OX40 agonist ivuxolimab in advanced cancers. TCRdb's table, derived via immunoSEQ multiplex PCR, lists solely in-frame clones and lacks some. There are fewer than 13,000 clones in the sample; about four fifths occur only once, and about 43% lies in the top ten. The sequences come from CD4+ or CD8+ T cells sorted from blood, collected in a trial of the OX40 agonist ivuxolimab. These receptors were taken from an adult with an advanced solid tumor such as melanoma, head and neck, liver or kidney cancer.

This sequence joins TRBV5-1 and TRBJ1-3; D remains ambiguous. V was clipped by 0 bases and J by 4 bases, with 17 bases between them. Germline CDR1 SGHRS, CDR2 YFSETQ. This CDR3 is built from 17 residues. The CDR3 DNA sequence: TGCGCCAGCAGCTTGGCAACGGACGCCGTGTTCGGAAACACCATATATTTT. Its translation: CASSLATDAVFGNTIYF.

This sequence joins TRBV4-3 and TRBJ2-7, with a possible D match to TRBD2 (5 bases). The germline CDR1 and CDR2 sequences are LGHNA and YSLEER. V lost 0 bases to trimming and J lost 1 base, with 13 bases between them. The CDR3 is made up of 16 amino acids. CDR3 sequence reads: CASSQDRDSASYEQYF. DNA for the CDR3: TGCGCCAGCAGCCAAGATCGGGATAGCGCATCCTACGAGCAGTACTTC.

V gene TRBV9 combines with J gene TRBJ2-1, with 12 bases fitting TRBD2. The germline CDR1 and CDR2 sequences are SGDLS and YYNGEE. The junction had 10 bases not matched to a gene; V was cut back by 0 bases and J by 15 bases. The CDR3 has 15 amino acids. In DNA form, the CDR3 reads TGTGCCAGCAGCGTAGCGTTGTCTAGCGGGGGGGCATTGTTCTTC. Its protein product is CASSVALSSGGALFF.

The chain is built from TRBV10-2 and TRBJ2-1, with 9 bases aligning to TRBD2. J gave up 8 bases and V 4 bases, and 6 bases lay outside the gene matches. CDR3 length: 14 residues. CDR1 is WSHSY and CDR2 is SAAADI in the germline V gene. For the CDR3, the DNA is TGCGCCAGCAGTGGCGGACTAGCGAAATATGAGCAGTTCTTC. Translation gives CASSGGLAKYEQFF.

Here the CDR3 DNA reads TGTGCCAGCAGCTTGGGGGACACCCAGGGAGAAGCTTTCTTT. This gives the protein CASSLGDTQGEAFF. The chain has TRBV5-5 and TRBJ1-1; TRBD1 is a possible D gene (6 bases). Germline V CDR1 and CDR2: SGHKS, YYEKEE (reference sequence). V dropped 0 bases and J dropped 8 bases, with 14 bases sitting between them. CDR3 length: 14 amino acids.

V usage is TRBV11-2 and J usage is TRBJ2-1; D is unresolved. Germline V gene sequence: CDR1 SGHAT, CDR2 FQNNGV. V was shortened by 7 bases and J by 3 bases, with 16 bases between the two germline ends. This CDR3 has 15 residues. CDR3 amino acids: CASTSPHGLYNEQFF. For the CDR3, the DNA is TGTGCCAGCACCTCTCCTCACGGGCTCTACAATGAGCAGTTCTTC.

The rearrangement links TRBV7-2 to TRBJ2-7, with D possibly being TRBD2 (5 bases). V was clipped by 7 bases and J by 7 bases, with 20 bases between them. The germline V gene has CDR1 SGHTA and CDR2 FQGNSA. This CDR3 is built from 14 residues. The CDR3 protein is CASTLSRAEGEQYF. The CDR3 nucleotides read TGTGCCAGCACCCTCTCGAGGGCGGAAGGGGAGCAGTACTTC.

The genes are TRBV2 and TRBJ1-2, with 7 bases identical to TRBD1. The germline CDR1 and CDR2 sequences are SNHLY and FYNNEI. The CDR3 loop spans 16 amino acids. Trimming cost V 3 bases and J 4 bases; bases outside gene matches: 11. The CDR3 DNA follows: TGTGCCAGCAGTGACGCAGACCAACAGGGGATCTATGGCTACACCTTC. It specifies CASSDADQQGIYGYTF. The variable domain in full, completed from reference TRBV2 and TRBJ1-2, reads EPEVTQTPSHQVTQMGQEVILRCVPISNHLYFYWYRQILGQKVEFLVSFYNNEISEKSEIFDDQFSVERPDGSNFTLKIRSTKLEDSAMYFCASSDADQQGIYGYTFGSGTRLTVV.